Presented here are 31 T cell receptor beta chains from one specimen sequenced in a study of T cell responses to AZD1222 COVID-19 vaccine (dated by TCRdb to 2020 to 2023). The method behind the library was the immunoSEQ multiplex PCR assay. TCRdb stores this immuneACCESS table with in-frame sequences only. Part of the clones is absent; in the studies checked, under half of the shortfall reflects unresolved V genes, and no reason is known for the rest. This sample holds 100,000 to 150,000 clones; just over 85% were observed only once. In total, the top ten clones hold approximately 20% of the sample. This specimen's time point label, per the study, means: baseline before first vaccination. The sample was peripheral blood, taken on day 0 of AZD1222 vaccination. Every receptor here comes from an adult in good health.

The genes are TRBV19 and TRBJ2-2; 11 nucleotides align to TRBD2. The CDR3 runs 15 residues. Germline V gene data show CDR1 as LNHDA and CDR2 as SQIVND (reference sequence). The ends lost 4 bases at V and 4 bases at J; junction bases unmatched: 2. The CDR3 sequence: CASSNLAGGTGELFF. As DNA, the CDR3 is TGTGCCAGTAGTAATCTAGCGGGGGGCACCGGGGAGCTGTTTTTT. The full variable domain, in which reference TRBV19 and TRBJ2-2 provide the parts outside the CDR3, is DGGITQSPKYLFRKEGQNVTLSCEQNLNHDAMYWYRQDPGQGLRLIYYSQIVNDFQKGDIAEGYSVSREKKESFPLTVTSAQKNPTAFYLCASSNLAGGTGELFFGEGSRLTVL.

In its sample, this clone was seen once. The chain employs TRBV27 and TRBJ1-5, with D uncertain. This CDR3 is 13 amino acids long. The V end was cut by 1 base, the J end by 5 bases, with 6 bases between. Germline V CDR1 and CDR2: MNHEY, SMNVEV (reference sequence). In DNA form, the CDR3 reads TGTGCCAGCAGTTTATATCGAGATCAGCCCCAGCATTTT. Amino acid sequence: CASSLYRDQPQHF.

The CDR3 sequence: CASSFSPDRGIYNEQFF. The CDR3, as DNA: TGTGCCAGCAGCTTCTCTCCAGACAGGGGGATCTACAATGAGCAGTTCTTC. The chain joins TRBV9 to TRBJ2-1; 9 positions match TRBD1. CDR1 SGDLS and CDR2 YYNGEE come from the germline V gene. This CDR3 is 17 amino acids long. The trim removed 4 bases at V and 3 bases at J, leaving 11 bases unmatched.

The rearrangement joins TRBV24-1 to TRBJ2-1, with a weak D call TRBD2 (5 bases). This CDR3 has 14 residues. In germline, CDR1 is KGHDR, CDR2 SFDVKD. V lost 5 bases and J lost 9, with 16 bases in between. The CDR3 spells CATSGGSAGGEQFF. DNA for the CDR3: TGTGCCACCAGTGGCGGGTCCGCCGGAGGTGAGCAGTTCTTC.

DNA for the CDR3: TGTGCCAGCAGCTATCGGCCGGGGGGAGACCAGCCCCAGCATTTT. Translation gives CASSYRPGGDQPQHF. V usage is TRBV6-5 and J usage is TRBJ1-5, with TRBD1 as a possible D gene (5 bases). Germline V gene lookup returns CDR1 MNHEY and CDR2 SVGAGI. This CDR3 comprises 15 residues. V shed 6 bases and J shed 7 bases, with 19 bases lying between them.

This clone occurred a few times. The V call is TRBV10-1, the J call TRBJ2-7; D perhaps matches TRBD1 (6 bases). CDR1 and CDR2 (germline): WNHNN, SYGVQD (reference sequence). This CDR3 spans 15 amino acids. V lost 8 bases and J 0 bases, leaving 17 bases between the germline ends. Here the CDR3 DNA reads TGCGCCAGCGCTCCCCTGAGAGGGGGCTCCTACGAGCAGTACTTC. Its protein product is CASAPLRGGSYEQYF.

The rearrangement links TRBV13 to TRBJ1-1, with D perhaps matching TRBD1 (6 bases). The V gene's germline CDR1 is PRHDT and CDR2 FYEKMQ (reference sequence). The CDR3 totals 13 residues. Trimming took off 5 bases at V and 4 bases at J, with 11 bases between the two ends. CDR3 amino acids: CASSARGITEAFF. The CDR3 DNA reads as TGTGCCAGCAGCGCCAGGGGAATCACTGAAGCTTTCTTT.

The J gene is TRBJ2-3, the V gene TRBV7-9, with 10 nucleotides matching TRBD1. V lost 3 bases and J lost 5; bases outside the gene matches: 8. The CDR3 length is 16 residues. CDR1 is SEHNR and CDR2 is FQNEAQ in the germline V gene (reference sequence). DNA for the CDR3: TGTGCCAGCAGCTTTTTACCGGGACAGGGGCAAGATACGCAGTATTTT. Its protein product is CASSFLPGQGQDTQYF.

The chain joins TRBV28 to TRBJ2-3; 8 nucleotides match TRBD2. With V trimmed by 2 bases and J by 8 bases, 9 bases remained unmatched. This CDR3 contains 15 residues. Germline V gene data show CDR1 as MDHEN and CDR2 as SYDVKM. As DNA, the CDR3 is TGTGCCAGCAGTTTAGGCGGGGGGCCGCAGGTTACGCAGTATTTT. Translated: CASSLGGGPQVTQYF.

J is TRBJ2-1 and V is TRBV7-2; TRBD1 is a possible D gene (5 bases). Germline V gene lookup returns CDR1 SGHTA and CDR2 FQGNSA. The CDR3 totals 15 residues. The V gene lost 5 bases and the J gene lost 2 bases, with 13 bases spanning the gap. This CDR3 is CASSPDPGTYNEQFF. The CDR3 bases are TGTGCCAGCAGCCCGGACCCAGGGACCTACAATGAGCAGTTCTTC.

The V gene is TRBV27, the J gene TRBJ1-6; D might be TRBD1 (5 bases). CDR1 is MNHEY, CDR2 SMNVEV, per germline (reference sequence). Trimming left V 2 bases short and J 9 bases short, with 11 bases between. The CDR3 consists of 14 residues. DNA for the CDR3: TGTGCCAGCAGTTTAGAGGGGTCTCCTTCACCCCTCCACTTT. This translates into CASSLEGSPSPLHF.

Judged by abundance, this clone is medium-sized. This chain connects TRBV7-6 to TRBJ1-1, with 7 positions matching TRBD1. The ends lost 7 bases at V and 4 bases at J; junction bases unmatched: 6. The CDR3 is 13 amino acids. Germline CDR1 and CDR2: SGHVS and FNYEAQ. DNA for the CDR3: TGTGCCAGCACCCTTCAGGGGGTCACTGAAGCTTTCTTT. Residues: CASTLQGVTEAFF.

V usage is TRBV7-9 and J usage is TRBJ2-3; D unclear. The CDR3 sequence is 14 residues long. Deletions cut 10 bases from V and 0 bases from J, with 14 bases between. Germline CDR1 is SEHNR and CDR2 is FQNEAQ (reference sequence). The CDR3 DNA sequence: TGTGCCAACGCGCTGGTAACTAGCACAGATACGCAGTATTTT. Protein product: CANALVTSTDTQYF. Drawing the rest from reference TRBV7-9 and TRBJ2-3, the complete variable domain is DTGVSQNPRHKITKRGQNVTFRCDPISEHNRLYWYRQTLGQGPEFLTYFQNEAQLEKSRLLSDRFSAERPKGSFSTLEIQRTEQGDSAMYLCANALVTSTDTQYFGPGTRLTVL.

The rearrangement links TRBV13 to TRBJ1-4, with 9 nucleotides matching TRBD1. V lost 4 bases, J lost 6 bases, and 0 bases stayed unmatched. This CDR3 contains 13 residues. Germline CDR1 and CDR2: PRHDT and FYEKMQ (reference sequence). CDR3 sequence: CASSWDRDEKLFF. The DNA for the CDR3 is TGTGCCAGCAGCTGGGACAGGGATGAAAAACTGTTTTTT.

The chain joins TRBV6-6 to TRBJ1-1; D not resolved. Germline CDR1 reads MNHNY; CDR2 reads SVGAGI (reference sequence). This CDR3 has 11 amino acids. The ends were cut back, 4 bases at V and 4 bases at J, with 4 bases in the middle. CDR3 nucleotides: TGTGCCAGCAGTTCAACCACTGAAGCTTTCTTT. Translated: CASSSTTEAFF.

This chain links TRBV5-1 with TRBJ1-6, with D unclear. CDR3 length equals 15 residues. V lost 0 bases to trimming and J lost 7 bases, with 11 bases between them. The V gene's germline CDR1 is SGHRS and CDR2 YFSETQ. The DNA of the CDR3 is TGCGCCAGCAGCTTGGAGCGGCAGGAGAATTCACCCCTCCACTTT. It specifies CASSLERQENSPLHF.

The rearrangement links TRBV18 to TRBJ2-7; perhaps TRBD2 as D (7 bases). V lost 3 bases to trimming and J lost 0 bases, with 12 bases between them. The CDR3 runs 15 residues. Germline CDR1 is KGHSH and CDR2 is LQKENI. CDR3: CASSPLRGPSYEQYF. CDR3 DNA sequence: TGTGCCAGCTCACCTCTGCGGGGGCCCTCCTACGAGCAGTACTTC.

This clone has a single count. This chain uses TRBV2 with TRBJ2-5, with no clear D. V gave up 4 bases and J gave up 5 bases, with 11 bases separating them. This CDR3 comprises 13 residues. Per germline, CDR1 SNHLY and CDR2 FYNNEI. CDR3 in amino acids: CASSGIGSETQYF. In nucleotides, the CDR3 is TGTGCCAGCAGTGGTATCGGGTCGGAGACCCAGTACTTC.

CDR3 region: CASSESRGVKIISNQPQHF. The CDR3 DNA is TGCGCCAGCAGTGAGTCGCGGGGGGTCAAGATAATAAGCAATCAGCCCCAGCATTTT. The chain carries TRBV10-2 and TRBJ1-5, with a tentative D call TRBD1 (5 bases). Germline V gene data show CDR1 as WSHSY and CDR2 as SAAADI. Trimming stripped 0 bases from V and 1 base from J, with 19 bases between. The CDR3 has 19 amino acids.

The chain couples TRBV28 to TRBJ1-1; a weak D match, TRBD1 (6 bases). V lost 3 bases and J 3 bases, leaving 11 bases between the germline ends. CDR1 is MDHEN, CDR2 SYDVKM, per germline. The CDR3 covers 14 residues. CDR3 sequence (DNA): TGTGCCAGCAGTTTGTCGCAGGGGCACACTGAAGCTTTCTTT. This gives the protein CASSLSQGHTEAFF.

The V gene is TRBV3-1 (or the pseudogene TRBV3-2), the J gene TRBJ1-3; D not resolved. The CDR3 runs to 13 residues. Germline CDR1 reads LGHDT; CDR2 reads YNNKEL (reference sequence). V dropped 6 bases and J dropped 1 base, with 7 bases sitting between them. This CDR3 reads CASRGFSGNTIYF. The CDR3 nucleotides read TGTGCCAGCAGGGGGTTTTCTGGAAACACCATATATTTT.

The V call is TRBV28, the J call TRBJ1-5; no clear D gene. CDR3 length: 13 amino acids. Germline V lookup: CDR1 MDHEN, CDR2 SYDVKM. Trimming left V 3 bases short and J 4 bases short, with 7 bases between. The CDR3 spells CASSFSLNQPQHF. CDR3 DNA sequence: TGTGCCAGCAGTTTCAGCCTAAATCAGCCCCAGCATTTT.

V and J are TRBV7-8 and TRBJ2-7, with 9 bases aligning to TRBD1. The CDR3 loop spans 17 amino acids. The V gene's germline CDR1 is SGHVS and CDR2 FQNEAQ. The junction had 6 bases not matched to a gene; V was cut back by 0 bases and J by 0 bases. CDR3 region: CASSLAPRDRDSYEQYF. CDR3 bases: TGTGCCAGCAGCTTAGCCCCTCGGGACAGGGACTCCTACGAGCAGTACTTC.

V gene TRBV7-9 combines with J gene TRBJ1-1, with D uncertain. CDR1 and CDR2 from the germline V gene are SEHNR and FQNEAQ (reference sequence). V was trimmed by 7 bases and J by 0 bases, leaving 15 bases between them. The CDR3 consists of 15 residues. The CDR3 sequence: CASILGYGMNTEAFF. The CDR3 DNA sequence: TGTGCCAGCATCCTAGGGTATGGTATGAACACTGAAGCTTTCTTT.

Details on this clone: A read error may produce the germline difference seen at one junction end. V usage is TRBV7-7 and J usage is TRBJ2-5, with 9 bases that match TRBD1. This CDR3 contains 15 residues. The germline CDR1 and CDR2 sequences are SSHAT and FNYEAQ (reference sequence). DNA for the CDR3: TGTGCTAGCAGCTCCACAGGGGGCGCAGGAGAGACCCAGTACTTC. Its translation is CASSSTGGAGETQYF.

The rearrangement links TRBV6-6 to TRBJ1-5, with D unclear. The germline V gene has CDR1 MNHNY and CDR2 SVGAGI (reference sequence). Trimming removed 2 bases from V and 3 bases from J, with 8 bases in between. The length of the CDR3 is 14 residues. The CDR3 reads CASSYGRTNQPQHF. CDR3 bases: TGTGCCAGCAGTTACGGCCGAACCAATCAGCCCCAGCATTTT.

The chain couples TRBV9 to TRBJ2-5; no definite D call. This CDR3 is 13 amino acids long. Trimming removed 9 bases at V and 6 bases at J, with 18 bases between. The germline V gene has CDR1 SGDLS and CDR2 YYNGEE. CDR3 DNA sequence: TGTGCCACCACCAAGAGGATTGTACAGACCCAGTACTTC. It specifies CATTKRIVQTQYF.

This rearrangement joins TRBV3-1 (or the pseudogene TRBV3-2) to TRBJ2-3, with 7 bases lining up with TRBD2. Germline lookup yields CDR1 LGHDT and CDR2 YNNKEL (reference sequence). This CDR3 is 13 amino acids long. V lost 8 bases, J lost 2 bases, and 4 bases stayed unmatched. The CDR3, as DNA: TGTGCCAGCCGGGGGGTAGCCACAGATACGCAGTATTTT. Its translation: CASRGVATDTQYF.

The DNA of the CDR3 is TGTGCCAGCAGCCCAAGTACTGCTAACTATGGCTACACCTTC. Its protein product is CASSPSTANYGYTF. The chain uses TRBV4-2 and TRBJ1-2; D not resolved. CDR3 length: 14 residues. With 4 bases removed from V and 0 bases from J, the gap between germline ends came to 9 bases. Germline lookup yields CDR1 LGHNA and CDR2 YNFKEQ.

V gene TRBV9 combines with J gene TRBJ1-6; D unclear. Germline values: CDR1 SGDLS, CDR2 YYNGEE. V was cut by 3 bases and J by 0 bases, with 4 bases left in between. The CDR3 is 14 residues long. The CDR3: CASSDSSYNSPLHF. CDR3 sequence (DNA): TGTGCCAGCAGCGACAGCTCCTATAATTCACCCCTCCACTTT.

This chain joins TRBV7-2 and TRBJ2-5; 10 bases map to TRBD1. Looked up from germline, CDR1 is SGHTA and CDR2 is FQGNSA. Unmatched junction bases numbered 5, after V lost 5 bases and J lost 5 bases. The CDR3 extends over 14 amino acids. CDR3 sequence reads: CASSRQGAGETQYF. CDR3 coding DNA: TGTGCCAGCAGCAGACAGGGGGCAGGGGAGACCCAGTACTTC.